These T cell receptor beta chains were read from a single sample in a study of blood T cell repertoires in COVID-19. The method was immunoSEQ multiplex PCR; TCRdb's version includes in-frame clones alone and lacks a portion of them. The data hold approximately 160,000 clones, with around 83% observed a single time. The sequenced material came from PBMCs or T cells enriched from blood (not recorded which). These TCRs come from a woman aged 45-60 years in a cohort exposed to, infected with or recovered from COVID-19 (not recorded which). CDR3s include the opening cysteine and the closing phenylalanine or tryptophan. The order of the fields is V gene, D gene, J gene, clone size, CDR3 DNA, CDR3 protein. The D gene is left open where the match is weak. Clone size is not always given. Where it is, it says once, few, many or a class for expanded clones.

>TRBV6-4|.|TRBJ2-1|few
TGTGCCAGCAGTGACTCGGGGGCGAGCTCCTACAATGAGCAGTTCTTC
CASSDSGASSYNEQFF
>TRBV2|.|TRBJ2-3|.
TGTGCCAGCAGCTACTCTTACAGGTCCCATAGCACAGATACGCAGTATTTT
CASSYSYRSHSTDTQYF
>TRBV7-6|TRBD2|TRBJ2-1|.
TGTGCCAGCAGCTTAGGGACTAGCGGGAGTGGAGAGCAGTTCTTC
CASSLGTSGSGEQFF
>TRBV6-1|TRBD1|TRBJ1-5|.
TGTGCCAGCAGTGAATTCTGGACAGGGCCCCAGCCCCAGCATTTT
CASSEFWTGPQPQHF
>TRBV4-1|TRBD1|TRBJ2-1|.
TGCGCCAGCAGCCAAGGACGGACAGGGTCTAGCTCCTACAATGAGCAGTTCTTC
CASSQGRTGSSSYNEQFF
>TRBV9|.|TRBJ2-5|.
TGTGCCAGCAGCCCCAGAGGCCCTCAAGAGACCCAGTACTTC
CASSPRGPQETQYF
>TRBV18|TRBD1|TRBJ1-1|.
TGTGCCAGCTCACCACGGCCGGGACAGCCTGGTGGTAACACTGAAGCTTTCTTT
CASSPRPGQPGGNTEAFF
>TRBV27|TRBD1|TRBJ1-1|.
TGTGCCAGCAGTTTAGACAGGGAAACTGAAGCTTTCTTT
CASSLDRETEAFF
>TRBV5-1|.|TRBJ1-2|.
TGCGCCAGCAGCACTGGACAGACCTATGGCTACACCTTC
CASSTGQTYGYTF
>TRBV30|.|TRBJ1-1|.
TGTGGATCGTTGGGCGCTACTGAAGCTTTCTTT
CGSLGATEAFF
>TRBV5-4|TRBD1|TRBJ2-2|.
TGTGCCAGCAGCTTTGACAGGGCGAACACCGGGGAGCTGTTTTTT
CASSFDRANTGELFF
>TRBV19|TRBD2|TRBJ2-5|.
TGTGCCAGTAGTATAGCCCGGACAGGGACTAGCGGGGGGTACCAAGAGACCCAGTACTTC
CASSIARTGTSGGYQETQYF
>TRBV7-9|TRBD1|TRBJ2-7|.
TGTGCCAGCAGCTTAATTGGGGACAGTGTCACCTACGAGCAGTACTTC
CASSLIGDSVTYEQYF
>TRBV19|.|TRBJ2-2|.
TGTGCCAGTAGTAGGGCCGGCACCGGGGAGCTGTTTTTT
CASSRAGTGELFF
>TRBV12-3/TRBV12-4|.|TRBJ1-5|.
TGTGCCAGCAGCGCGCAGGCGGGGAGAACCCAGCATTTT
CASSAQAGRTQHF
>TRBV30|.|TRBJ2-3|.
TGTGCCTGGAGTGTAATTGGTGGCGGGGTAATCACAGATACGCAGTATTTT
CAWSVIGGGVITDTQYF
>TRBV24-1|TRBD1|TRBJ2-1|.
TGTGCCACCAGTGACCCGGACAGGGAGCAGTTCTTC
CATSDPDREQFF
>TRBV4-3|TRBD1|TRBJ1-6|.
TGCGCCAGCAGCCCCCTAAACCGGGACAGTAATTCACCCCTCCACTTT
CASSPLNRDSNSPLHF
>TRBV2|.|TRBJ1-5|many
TGTGCCAGCAGTGGGCAGGGAGGGCGGAGCAATCAGCCCCAGCATTTT
CASSGQGGRSNQPQHF
>TRBV6-4|TRBD2|TRBJ2-7|.
TGTGCCAGCAGTGTACTAGCGGGACCCTACGAGCAGTACTTC
CASSVLAGPYEQYF
>TRBV23-1|TRBD1|TRBJ2-2|.
TGCGCCAGCAGTCAGGGACAGGGGAACACCGGGGAGCTGTTTTTT
CASSQGQGNTGELFF
>TRBV7-2|TRBD1|TRBJ2-7|once
TGTGCCAGCAGCTCCTGGACAGGGGGCGGAGTAAGGGACGAGCAGTACTTC
CASSSWTGGGVRDEQYF
>TRBV9|.|TRBJ2-3|.
TGTGCCAGCAGCCCCGGAGCTGAAGGATATACGCAGTATTTT
CASSPGAEGYTQYF
>TRBV7-3|TRBD2|TRBJ2-7|.
TGTGCCAGCAGCAGGACTAGCGGGAACGGTATTGTCTACGAGCAGTACTTC
CASSRTSGNGIVYEQYF
>TRBV4-2|.|TRBJ1-6|.
TGTGCCAGCAGCCAACCTCGAACTTCGGAGAGTTCACCCCTCCACTTT
CASSQPRTSESSPLHF
>TRBV13|TRBD2|TRBJ2-5|.
TGTGCCAGCAGCTTCGGGGGACTAGCGGACCTTTGGTACTTC
CASSFGGLADLWYF
>TRBV28|.|TRBJ2-4|.
TGTGCCAGCAGTAGGGAGGATTTAGGCAAAAACATTCAGTACTTC
CASSREDLGKNIQYF
>TRBV6-1|.|TRBJ2-5|.
TGTGCCAGCAGTGAATTAGGAGAGTACCAAGAGACCCAGTACTTC
CASSELGEYQETQYF
>TRBV28|.|TRBJ1-5|few
TGTGCCAGCAGTCCGGGACTGAGCAATCAGCCCCAGCATTTT
CASSPGLSNQPQHF
>TRBV2|TRBD1|TRBJ1-5|once
TGTGCCAGCAGTGAAGCGCTGACAGGGGGTCAGCCCCAGCATTTT
CASSEALTGGQPQHF
>TRBV6-1|TRBD1|TRBJ2-7|few
TGTGCCAGCAGTGAATCCGGGACAGGGTCCTACGAGCAGTACTTC
CASSESGTGSYEQYF
>TRBV27|TRBD1|TRBJ2-7|.
TGTGCCAGCAGTCCACGACAGGGGGCGAGGGAGCAGTACTTC
CASSPRQGAREQYF
>TRBV28|TRBD2|TRBJ2-7|.
TGTGCCAGCAGCTCTACTCGCCAAAGCGGGGGGAACTACGAGCAGTACTTC
CASSSTRQSGGNYEQYF
>TRBV5-4|TRBD2|TRBJ2-7|.
TGTGCCAGCAGCACGAGGGGAAGACTAGCGGGGTTGAACGAGCAGTACTTC
CASSTRGRLAGLNEQYF
>TRBV6-5|.|TRBJ2-1|.
TGTGCCAGCGAAACCCCTCGGTTGGAGCAGTTCTTC
CASETPRLEQFF
>TRBV18|.|TRBJ1-1|few
TGTGCCAGCTTCCTGCAGGTACCCCCTAACACTGAAGCTTTCTTT
CASFLQVPPNTEAFF
>TRBV4-1|TRBD1|TRBJ2-4|.
TGCGCCAGCAGCCGAGCCAGTCTCGAACAGGGGGGCCTAGCCAAAAACATTCAGTACTTC
CASSRASLEQGGLAKNIQYF
>TRBV21-1|.|TRBJ2-1|.
TGTGCCAGCAGCCCTGACCGCCTTGGACAGGCCCCTATAGATGAGCAGTTCTTC
CASSPDRLGQAPIDEQFF
>TRBV18|.|TRBJ1-1|.
TGTGCCAGCTCACCACCGGGACTGAGAATGAACACTGAAGCTTTCTTT
CASSPPGLRMNTEAFF